This T cell receptor (beta chain) was sequenced for a study of T-cell reconstitution after alpha-beta-depleted transplantation in children. The table lists this clonotype with many counts. Its antigen is not known. Preparation of the TCRbeta library used unique molecular identifiers. TCRdb reprocessed the PCR reads via MiXCR and lists one record per CDR3 protein. This sample has around 700,000 distinct CDR3 sequences, with over 10% found just once. The V end lost 5 bases, the J end lost 6 bases, and 14 bases lay between the germline ends. The CDR3 is 14 amino acids. Germline CDR1 and CDR2: SGHRS and YFSETQ. Study-wide points: T-cell numbers and diversity one year post-transplant derived largely from freshly generated T cells. Reports say that about two months after transplant, the alpha-beta T cells came out of several hundred graft clones that had expanded.

Sequenced material: PBMCs, taken before TCRalphabeta/CD19-depleted stem cell transplant. This chain links TRBV5-1 with TRBJ2-2; D might be TRBD1 (5 bases). The sequence derives from a girl aged 2-10 years with congenital amegakaryocytic thrombocytopenia, due to receive a stem cell transplant. This chain's CDR3 is CASSIGQGSGELFF. CDR3 sequence (DNA): TGCGCCAGCAGTATAGGCCAGGGTTCCGGGGAGCTGTTTTTT.